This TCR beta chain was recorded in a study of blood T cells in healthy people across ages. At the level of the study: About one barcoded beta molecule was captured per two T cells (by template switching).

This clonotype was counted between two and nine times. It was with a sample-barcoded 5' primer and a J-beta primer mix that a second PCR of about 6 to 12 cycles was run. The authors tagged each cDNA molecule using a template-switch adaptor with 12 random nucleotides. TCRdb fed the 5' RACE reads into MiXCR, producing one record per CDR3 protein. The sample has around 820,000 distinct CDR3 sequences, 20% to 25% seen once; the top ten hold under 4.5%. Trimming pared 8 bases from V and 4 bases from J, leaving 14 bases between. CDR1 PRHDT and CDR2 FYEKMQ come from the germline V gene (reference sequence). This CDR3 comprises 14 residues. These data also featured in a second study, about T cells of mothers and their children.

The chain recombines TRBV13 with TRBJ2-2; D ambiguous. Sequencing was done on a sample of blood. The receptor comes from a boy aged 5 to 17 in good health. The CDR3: CASGPKDLTGELFF. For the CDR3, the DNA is TGTGCCAGCGGCCCAAAGGACCTCACCGGGGAGCTGTTTTTT.